Listed below are T cell receptor beta chains from one sample, sequenced in a study of T cell responses to AZD1222 COVID-19 vaccine. Using immunoSEQ multiplex PCR, the repertoire was profiled, and TCRdb retains in-frame clones only, with some absent. This table has tens of thousands of clones, 84% appearing once. Source: peripheral blood, taken on day 0 of AZD1222 vaccination. The receptors stem from an adult in good health. Each CDR3 is given without its conserved first and last residue. Size tells how often a clone was seen (once, few, many) or the class of an expanded clone, and some rows leave it out.

cdr3_length j_call v_call clone_size cdr3_aa
11 TRBJ1-2 TRBV5-1 . ASSQQGGNGYT
11 TRBJ2-5 TRBV29-1 . SVGGGRGETQY
12 TRBJ1-1 TRBV4-2 once ASSQAPENTEAF
12 TRBJ2-5 TRBV6-5 . ASTPPGVQETQY
14 TRBJ1-2 TRBV19 . ASSIDVFGKSYGYT
12 TRBJ1-5 TRBV2 many ASSEMGRGQPQH
16 TRBJ1-4 TRBV7-2 . ASSLYSPRTGGNEKLF
12 TRBJ1-6 TRBV6-1 few ASSEKWGDSPLH
13 TRBJ2-5 TRBV28 . ASSLWQGKQETQY
13 TRBJ2-7 TRBV5-1 . ASSPGTGDSYEQY
14 TRBJ2-5 TRBV18 . ASSPFVLAGSGTQY
11 TRBJ1-2 TRBV12-5 . ASGLAGVYGYT
14 TRBJ2-2 TRBV11-2 once ASRSFRTANTGELF
11 TRBJ1-3 TRBV6-5 . ASSRSSGNTIY
12 TRBJ1-2 TRBV25-1 . ASSGRTSVDGYT
15 TRBJ2-7 TRBV5-1 . ASSLGNWAGGFYEQY
10 TRBJ1-4 TRBV7-9 . ASSLPSEKLF
12 TRBJ1-5 TRBV15 . ATSERTDNQPQH
12 TRBJ2-7 TRBV9 . ASSGTGAGYEQY
10 TRBJ2-5 TRBV3-1/TRBV3-2 . ASSQGGGTQY
12 TRBJ1-4 TRBV7-9 once ASSSLDTDEKLF
10 TRBJ1-2 TRBV7-9 . ASSLDTYGYT
13 TRBJ2-3 TRBV2 . ASSEIRGSPDTQY
13 TRBJ1-3 TRBV9 . ASSAGQGYRNTIY
13 TRBJ2-7 TRBV11-2 . ASRPAGAATYEQY
13 TRBJ1-5 TRBV19 . ASSMTGYSNQPQH
10 TRBJ1-2 TRBV9 . ASSVSGGGYT
14 TRBJ1-5 TRBV5-1 . ASSRQGQSSNQPQH
11 TRBJ1-5 TRBV5-1 . ASSRDSNQPQH
12 TRBJ1-6 TRBV3-1/TRBV3-2 . ASSQGAANSPLH
13 TRBJ2-1 TRBV25-1 . ASSESGGSYNEQF
11 TRBJ1-1 TRBV11-2 . ASSFNLGTEAF